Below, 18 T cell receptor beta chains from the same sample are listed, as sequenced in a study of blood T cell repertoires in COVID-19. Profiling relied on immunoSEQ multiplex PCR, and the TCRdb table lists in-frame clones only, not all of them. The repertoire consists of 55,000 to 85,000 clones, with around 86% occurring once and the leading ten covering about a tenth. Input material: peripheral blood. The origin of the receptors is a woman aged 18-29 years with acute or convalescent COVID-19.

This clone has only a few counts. In nucleotides, the CDR3 is TGTGCCAGCAGGAAGTTTGGCAATTCACCCCTCCACTTT. It codes for CASRKFGNSPLHF. The V and J genes are TRBV6-5 and TRBJ1-6, with no clear D. The CDR3 totals 13 residues. Germline V gene data show CDR1 as MNHEY and CDR2 as SVGAGI. With 6 bases removed from V and 7 bases from J, the gap between germline ends came to 10 bases.

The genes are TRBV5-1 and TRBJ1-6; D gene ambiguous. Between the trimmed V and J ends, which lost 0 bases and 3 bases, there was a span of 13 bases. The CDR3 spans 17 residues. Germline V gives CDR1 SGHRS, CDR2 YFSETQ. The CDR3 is CASSLGLDRFYNSPLHF. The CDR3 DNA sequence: TGCGCCAGCAGCTTGGGACTCGACCGGTTCTATAATTCACCCCTCCACTTT.

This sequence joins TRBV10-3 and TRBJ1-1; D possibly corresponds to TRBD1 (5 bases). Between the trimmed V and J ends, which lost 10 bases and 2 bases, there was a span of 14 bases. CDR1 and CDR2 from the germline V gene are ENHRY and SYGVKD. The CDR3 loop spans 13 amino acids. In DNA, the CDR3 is TGTGCCACTTCCAGGGAGGATAACACTGAAGCTTTCTTT. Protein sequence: CATSREDNTEAFF.

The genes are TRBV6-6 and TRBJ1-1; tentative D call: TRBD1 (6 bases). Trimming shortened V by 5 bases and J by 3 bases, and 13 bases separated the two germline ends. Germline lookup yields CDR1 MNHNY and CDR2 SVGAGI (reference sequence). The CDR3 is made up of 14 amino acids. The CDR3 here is CASSHGKGDTEAFF. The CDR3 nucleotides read TGTGCCAGCAGTCACGGGAAGGGGGACACTGAAGCTTTCTTT.

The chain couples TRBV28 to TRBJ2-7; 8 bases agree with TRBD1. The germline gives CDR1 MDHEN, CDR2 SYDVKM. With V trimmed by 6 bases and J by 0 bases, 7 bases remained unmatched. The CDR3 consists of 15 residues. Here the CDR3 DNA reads TGTGCCAGCAGATCCCCAGGGGGCATCTCCTACGAGCAGTACTTC. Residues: CASRSPGGISYEQYF.

The CDR3 sequence is CASSLGGTQAYEQYF. CDR3 coding DNA: TGTGCCAGCAGTTTGGGGGGAACACAGGCCTACGAGCAGTACTTC. The chain links TRBV28 to TRBJ2-7; possibly TRBD2 for D (6 bases). The CDR3 has 15 residues. Trimming pared 3 bases from V and 2 bases from J, leaving 14 bases between. Germline CDR1 MDHEN, CDR2 SYDVKM.

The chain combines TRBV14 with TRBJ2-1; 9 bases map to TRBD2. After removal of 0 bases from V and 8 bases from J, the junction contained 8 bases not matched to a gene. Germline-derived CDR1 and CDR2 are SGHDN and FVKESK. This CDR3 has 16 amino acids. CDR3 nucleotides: TGTGCCAGCAGCCAAGATTATCTAGCGGGGTTACATGAGCAGTTCTTC. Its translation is CASSQDYLAGLHEQFF.

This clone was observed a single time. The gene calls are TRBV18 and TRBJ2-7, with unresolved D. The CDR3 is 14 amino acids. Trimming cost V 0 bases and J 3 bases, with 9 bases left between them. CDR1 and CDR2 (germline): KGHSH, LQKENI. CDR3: CASSPPLSSYEQYF. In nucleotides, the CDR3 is TGTGCCAGCTCACCACCGTTGTCTAGCTACGAGCAGTACTTC.

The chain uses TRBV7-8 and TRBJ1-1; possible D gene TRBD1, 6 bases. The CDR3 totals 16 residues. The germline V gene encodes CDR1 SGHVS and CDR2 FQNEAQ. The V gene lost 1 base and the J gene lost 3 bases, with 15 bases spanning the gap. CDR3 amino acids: CASSLVGMGADTEAFF. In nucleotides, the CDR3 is TGTGCCAGCAGCTTAGTTGGAATGGGGGCGGACACTGAAGCTTTCTTT.

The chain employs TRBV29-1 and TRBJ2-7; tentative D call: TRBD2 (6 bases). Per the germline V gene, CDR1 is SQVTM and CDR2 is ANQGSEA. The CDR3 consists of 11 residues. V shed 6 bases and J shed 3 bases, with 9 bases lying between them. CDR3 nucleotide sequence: TGCAGCGTCGGCGGGAACTACGAGCAGTACTTC. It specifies CSVGGNYEQYF.

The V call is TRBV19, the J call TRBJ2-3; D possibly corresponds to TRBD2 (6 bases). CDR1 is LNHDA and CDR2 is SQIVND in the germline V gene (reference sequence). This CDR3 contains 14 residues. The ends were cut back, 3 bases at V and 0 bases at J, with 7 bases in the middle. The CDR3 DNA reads TGTGCCAGTAGTATCGGGACTAGCACAGATACGCAGTATTTT. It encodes CASSIGTSTDTQYF.

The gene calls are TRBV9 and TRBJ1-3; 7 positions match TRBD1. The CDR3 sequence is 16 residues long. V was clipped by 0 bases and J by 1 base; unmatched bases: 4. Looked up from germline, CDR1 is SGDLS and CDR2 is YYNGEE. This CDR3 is CASSVDRGRSGNTIYF. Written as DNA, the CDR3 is TGTGCCAGCAGCGTAGACAGGGGCCGATCTGGAAACACCATATATTTT.

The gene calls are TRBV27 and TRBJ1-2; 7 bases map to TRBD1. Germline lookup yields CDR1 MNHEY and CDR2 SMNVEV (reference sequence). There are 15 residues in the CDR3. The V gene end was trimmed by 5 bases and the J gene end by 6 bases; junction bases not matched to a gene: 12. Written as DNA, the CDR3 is TGTGCCAGCAGTCCCTCTCCGTTAGGGGGCCATGGCTACACCTTC. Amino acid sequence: CASSPSPLGGHGYTF.

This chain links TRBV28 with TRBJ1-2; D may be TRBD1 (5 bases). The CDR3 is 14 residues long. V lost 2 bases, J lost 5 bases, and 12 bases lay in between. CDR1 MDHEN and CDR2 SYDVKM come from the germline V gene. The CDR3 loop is CASSLVIREYGYTF. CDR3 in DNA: TGTGCCAGCAGTTTAGTGATCAGGGAATATGGCTACACCTTC.

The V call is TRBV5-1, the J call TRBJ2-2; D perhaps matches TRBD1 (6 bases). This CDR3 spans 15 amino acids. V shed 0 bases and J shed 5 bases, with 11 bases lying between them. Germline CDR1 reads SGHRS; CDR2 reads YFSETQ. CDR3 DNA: TGCGCCAGCAGCTTGGTTCCAGGGGTTACCGGGGAGCTGTTTTTT. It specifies CASSLVPGVTGELFF.

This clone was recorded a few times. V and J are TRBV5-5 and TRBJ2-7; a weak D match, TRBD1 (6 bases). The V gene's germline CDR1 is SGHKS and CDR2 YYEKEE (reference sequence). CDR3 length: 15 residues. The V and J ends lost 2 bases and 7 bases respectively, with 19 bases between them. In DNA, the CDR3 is TGTGCCAGCAGCTTAATACTTAAAACAGGGAATGAGCAGTACTTC. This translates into CASSLILKTGNEQYF.

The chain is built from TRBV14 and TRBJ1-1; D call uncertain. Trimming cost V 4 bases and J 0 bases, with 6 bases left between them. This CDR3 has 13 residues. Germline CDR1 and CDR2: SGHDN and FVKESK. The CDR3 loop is CASSPNMNTEAFF. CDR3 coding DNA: TGTGCCAGCAGCCCGAACATGAACACTGAAGCTTTCTTT. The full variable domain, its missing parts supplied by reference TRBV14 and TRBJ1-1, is EAGVTQFPSHSVIEKGQTVTLRCDPISGHDNLYWYRRVMGKEIKFLLHFVKESKQDESGMPNNRFLAERTGGTYSTLKVQPAELEDSGVYFCASSPNMNTEAFFGQGTRLTVV.

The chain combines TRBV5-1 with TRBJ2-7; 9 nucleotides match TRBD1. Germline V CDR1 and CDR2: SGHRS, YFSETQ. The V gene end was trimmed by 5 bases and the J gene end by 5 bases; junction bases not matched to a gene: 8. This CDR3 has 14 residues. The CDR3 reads CASSRTGDRDEQYF. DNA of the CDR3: TGCGCCAGCAGTCGGACCGGGGACAGGGACGAGCAGTACTTC.